The 22 T cell receptor beta chains listed next were all sequenced from one sample in a study of CXCR3-negative and CXCR3-positive naive CD8 T cells. All TRB cDNA libraries came from 5' RACE performed with UMI labels. TCRdb processed the 5' RACE reads again and assigns one entry to each CDR3 protein, with no DNA. The listing contains 80,000 to 95,000 distinct CDR3 sequences. The sequencing input was naive CXCR3- CD8+ T cells from blood. Sample subset: CD45RO-CCR7+CD27+CD95- naive CD8+ T cells lacking CXCR3 (TNR3-). These receptor sequences come from a human donor in good health. Some clones in this sample may be carry-over from other donors' samples.

The rearrangement uses TRBV29-1 and TRBJ2-7. CDR1 and CDR2 from the germline V gene are SQVTM and ANQGSEA. The CDR3 is 13 residues long. CDR3 residues: CSVKEGRAYEQYF.

V gene TRBV20-1 combines with J gene TRBJ2-7; the D call from TCRdb, TRBD1, cannot be confirmed without DNA. CDR3 size: 14 residues. CDR1 and CDR2 from the germline V gene are DFQATT and SNEGSKA (reference sequence). CDR3 amino acids: CSARGSGAIPEQYF.

CDR3 residues: CSASSLAGGYEQYF. The chain links TRBV20-1 to TRBJ2-7; TCRdb outputs TRBD2, but without DNA this stays unchecked. Germline V CDR1 and CDR2: DFQATT, SNEGSKA (reference sequence). The CDR3 totals 14 residues.

The chain employs TRBV29-1 and TRBJ2-3; TCRdb names TRBD2, which stays unverified in the absence of DNA. The CDR3 spans 18 residues. The V gene's germline CDR1 is SQVTM and CDR2 ANQGSEA. The CDR3 loop reads CSVPASTSGGASTDTQYF.

The V gene is TRBV12-3 or TRBV12-4, the J gene TRBJ2-5; TCRdb outputs TRBD1, but without DNA this stays unchecked. The CDR3 is made up of 15 amino acids. The chain's CDR3 is CASSQGTVDEETQYF.

V gene TRBV9 combines with J gene TRBJ1-2; TCRdb's D call, TRBD1, is unchecked because there is no DNA. CDR3 length equals 11 residues. Germline CDR1 SGDLS, CDR2 YYNGEE. The CDR3 region is CASSPGSGYTF. Together with reference TRBV9 and TRBJ1-2, the CDR3 gives the full variable domain: DSGVTQTPKHLITATGQRVTLRCSPRSGDLSVYWYQQSLDQGLQFLIQYYNGEERAKGNILERFSAQQFPDLHSELNLSSLELGDSALYFCASSPGSGYTFGSGTRLTVV.

The CDR3 loop reads CASTRDGLNTEAFF. The chain employs TRBV7-6 and TRBJ1-1; TCRdb selects TRBD1, and the lack of DNA leaves this call unchecked. The CDR3 length is 14 residues. Germline lookup yields CDR1 SGHVS and CDR2 FNYEAQ. Full variable domain (outside the CDR3, taken from reference TRBV7-6 and TRBJ1-1): GAGVSQSPRYKVTKRGQDVALRCDPISGHVSLYWYRQALGQGPEFLTYFNYEAQQDKSGLPNDRFSAERPEGSISTLTIQRTEQRDSAMYRCASTRDGLNTEAFFGQGTRLTVV.

This chain uses TRBV9 with TRBJ2-5; absent DNA, TCRdb's TRBD2 call cannot be checked. The germline V gene has CDR1 SGDLS and CDR2 YYNGEE. The CDR3 is made up of 15 amino acids. The CDR3 is CASSISPRPQETQYF.

The chain joins TRBV4-1 to TRBJ2-3; with no DNA, the TCRdb D assignment of TRBD2 cannot be verified. Germline V gene data show CDR1 as MGHRA and CDR2 as YSYEKL. The CDR3 sequence is 16 residues long. The CDR3 spells CASSQEAGVSTDTQYF.

The chain uses TRBV4-1 and TRBJ2-7; TCRdb outputs TRBD2, but without DNA this stays unchecked. This CDR3 is built from 17 residues. In germline, CDR1 is MGHRA, CDR2 YSYEKL. CDR3 loop: CASSQVFISGIEDEQYF.

The chain carries TRBV15 and TRBJ2-7; TCRdb returns TRBD1, unconfirmable since there is no DNA. Germline V gene data show CDR1 as LNHNV and CDR2 as YYDKDF (reference sequence). This CDR3 is built from 15 residues. This CDR3 reads CATSREGQGFDEQYF.

The V gene is TRBV12-3 or TRBV12-4, the J gene TRBJ1-5; TCRdb calls TRBD1, which cannot be checked without DNA. This CDR3 contains 14 residues. The CDR3 spells CASSWRQGEQPQHF.

The rearrangement uses TRBV5-1 and TRBJ2-7; TCRdb designates TRBD1, a call that cannot be tested without DNA. Germline CDR1 SGHRS, CDR2 YFSETQ. CDR3 length: 15 amino acids. Here the CDR3 reads CASSLPRDMPYEQYF.

The chain uses TRBV7-6 and TRBJ2-1; TCRdb indicates TRBD1, and absent DNA this call remains unverified. Germline loops: CDR1 SGHVS, CDR2 FNYEAQ. CDR3 length: 17 amino acids. CDR3 sequence: CASSLAWGQGAADEQFF.

The CDR3 loop reads CASSQVFPGLAGEFYEQYF. This chain connects TRBV4-1 to TRBJ2-7; TCRdb lists TRBD2, though no DNA is available to test this call. Germline V gene sequence: CDR1 MGHRA, CDR2 YSYEKL. CDR3 length: 19 amino acids.

The CDR3: CSASPYQGGNTEAFF. V and J are TRBV20-1 and TRBJ1-1; without DNA, the TCRdb call of TRBD1 cannot be checked. From germline, CDR1 is DFQATT and CDR2 SNEGSKA (reference sequence). The CDR3 is made up of 15 amino acids.

The chain recombines TRBV9 with TRBJ2-7; with no DNA, the TCRdb D assignment of TRBD1 cannot be verified. The germline gives CDR1 SGDLS, CDR2 YYNGEE. The CDR3 totals 15 residues. Here the CDR3 reads CASSVAGEPTYEQYF.

The CDR3 spells CASSQTSGTPYEQYF. V is TRBV5-1 and J is TRBJ2-7; TCRdb's D call of TRBD2 is untestable without DNA. The CDR3 length is 15 residues. CDR1 SGHRS and CDR2 YFSETQ come from the germline V gene. The variable domain in full, with the rest retrieved from reference TRBV5-1 and TRBJ2-7, is KAGVTQTPRYLIKTRGQQVTLSCSPISGHRSVSWYQQTPGQGLQFLFEYFSETQRNKGNFPGRFSGRQFSNSRSEMNVSTLELGDSALYLCASSQTSGTPYEQYFGPGTRLTVT.

The chain links TRBV5-6 to TRBJ2-1; TCRdb's D call of TRBD2 is untestable without DNA. CDR3 size: 12 residues. The germline CDR1 and CDR2 sequences are SGHDT and YYEEEE. CDR3 amino acids: CASSLSREEQFF.

V is TRBV28 and J is TRBJ2-7; TCRdb indicates TRBD2, and absent DNA this call remains unverified. The CDR3 has 17 residues. Germline V gives CDR1 MDHEN, CDR2 SYDVKM. This chain's CDR3 is CASRKFGLAGIIYEQYF.

V and J are TRBV2 and TRBJ2-3; TCRdb reports TRBD2, a call that lacks DNA to check it against. This CDR3 has 16 residues. Looked up from germline, CDR1 is SNHLY and CDR2 is FYNNEI. The CDR3 protein is CASSETSGGFTDTQYF.

V gene TRBV7-2 combines with J gene TRBJ1-5. The CDR3 is 14 residues long. The germline V gene has CDR1 SGHTA and CDR2 FQGNSA. CDR3 protein: CASSWDFSNQPQHF.